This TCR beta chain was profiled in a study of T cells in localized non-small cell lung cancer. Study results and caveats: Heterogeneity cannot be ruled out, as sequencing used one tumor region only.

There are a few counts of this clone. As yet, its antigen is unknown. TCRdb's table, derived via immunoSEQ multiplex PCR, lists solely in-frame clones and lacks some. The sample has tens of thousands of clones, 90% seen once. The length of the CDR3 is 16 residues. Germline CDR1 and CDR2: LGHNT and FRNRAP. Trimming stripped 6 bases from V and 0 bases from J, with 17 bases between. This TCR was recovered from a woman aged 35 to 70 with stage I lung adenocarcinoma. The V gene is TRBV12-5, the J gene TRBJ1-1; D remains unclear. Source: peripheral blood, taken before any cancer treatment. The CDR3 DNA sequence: TGTGCTAGTGGCCTCAGACTAGGCAGTCTGAACACTGAAGCTTTCTTT. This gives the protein CASGLRLGSLNTEAFF.